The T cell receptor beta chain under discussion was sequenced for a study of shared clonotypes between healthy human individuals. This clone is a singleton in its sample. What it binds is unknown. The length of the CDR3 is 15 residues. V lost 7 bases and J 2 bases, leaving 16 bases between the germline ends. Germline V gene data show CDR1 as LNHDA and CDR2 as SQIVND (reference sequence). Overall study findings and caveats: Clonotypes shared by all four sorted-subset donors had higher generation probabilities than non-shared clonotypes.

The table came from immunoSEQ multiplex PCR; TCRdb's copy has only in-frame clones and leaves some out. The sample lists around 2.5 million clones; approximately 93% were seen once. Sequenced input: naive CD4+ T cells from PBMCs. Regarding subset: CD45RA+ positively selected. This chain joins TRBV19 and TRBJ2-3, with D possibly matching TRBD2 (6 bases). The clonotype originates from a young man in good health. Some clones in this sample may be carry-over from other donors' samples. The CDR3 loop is CASTTRAGTTDTQYF. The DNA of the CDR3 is TGTGCCAGTACCACAAGGGCGGGAACCACAGATACGCAGTATTTT.